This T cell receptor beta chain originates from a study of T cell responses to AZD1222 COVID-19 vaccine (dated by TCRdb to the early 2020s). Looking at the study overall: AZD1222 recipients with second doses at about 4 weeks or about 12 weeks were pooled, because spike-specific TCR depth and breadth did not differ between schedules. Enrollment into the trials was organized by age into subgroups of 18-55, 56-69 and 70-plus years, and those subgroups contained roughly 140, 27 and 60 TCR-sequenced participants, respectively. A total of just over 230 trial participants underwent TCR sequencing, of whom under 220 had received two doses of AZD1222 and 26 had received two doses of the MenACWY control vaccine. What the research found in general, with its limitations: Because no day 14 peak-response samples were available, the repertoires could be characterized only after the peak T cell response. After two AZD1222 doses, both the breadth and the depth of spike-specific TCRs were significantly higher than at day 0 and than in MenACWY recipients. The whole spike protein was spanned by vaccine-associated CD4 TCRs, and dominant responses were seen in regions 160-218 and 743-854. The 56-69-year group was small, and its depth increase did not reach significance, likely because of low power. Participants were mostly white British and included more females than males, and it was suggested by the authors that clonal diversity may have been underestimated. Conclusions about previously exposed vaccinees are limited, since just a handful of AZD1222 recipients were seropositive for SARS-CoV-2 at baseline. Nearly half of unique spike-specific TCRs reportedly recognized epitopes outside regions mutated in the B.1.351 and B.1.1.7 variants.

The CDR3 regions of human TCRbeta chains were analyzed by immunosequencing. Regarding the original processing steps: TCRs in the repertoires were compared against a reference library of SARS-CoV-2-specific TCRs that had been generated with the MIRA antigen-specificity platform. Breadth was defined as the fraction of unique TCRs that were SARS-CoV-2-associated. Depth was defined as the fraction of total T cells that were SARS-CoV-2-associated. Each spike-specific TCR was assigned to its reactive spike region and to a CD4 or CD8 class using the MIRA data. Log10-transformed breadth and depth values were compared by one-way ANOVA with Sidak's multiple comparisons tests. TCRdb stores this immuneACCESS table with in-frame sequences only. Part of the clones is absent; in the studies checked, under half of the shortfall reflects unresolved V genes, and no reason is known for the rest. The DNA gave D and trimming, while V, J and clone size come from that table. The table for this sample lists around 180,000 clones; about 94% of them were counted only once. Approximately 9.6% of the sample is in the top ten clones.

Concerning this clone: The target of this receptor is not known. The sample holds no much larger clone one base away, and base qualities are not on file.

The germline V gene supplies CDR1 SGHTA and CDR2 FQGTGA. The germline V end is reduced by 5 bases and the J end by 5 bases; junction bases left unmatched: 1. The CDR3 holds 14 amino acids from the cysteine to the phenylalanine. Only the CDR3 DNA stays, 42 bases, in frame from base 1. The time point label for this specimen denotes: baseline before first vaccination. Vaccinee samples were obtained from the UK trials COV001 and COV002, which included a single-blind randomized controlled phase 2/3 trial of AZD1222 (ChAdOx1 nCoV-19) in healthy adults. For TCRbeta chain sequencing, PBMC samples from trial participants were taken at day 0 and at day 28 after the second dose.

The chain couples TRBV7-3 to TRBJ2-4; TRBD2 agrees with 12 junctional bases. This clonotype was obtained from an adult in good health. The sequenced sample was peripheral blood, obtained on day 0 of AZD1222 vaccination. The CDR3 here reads CASSASGRENIQYF. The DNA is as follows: TGTGCCAGCAGCGCTAGCGGGAGGGAAAACATTCAGTACTTC.